Below, one TCR beta chain is given with its context. The source of the sample is a study of blood T cell repertoires in COVID-19. Using immunoSEQ multiplex PCR, the repertoire was profiled, and TCRdb retains in-frame clones only, with some absent. The data show some 200,000 clones, 86% seen once. This CDR3 has 17 amino acids. CDR1 and CDR2 from the germline V gene are LNHDA and SQIVND (reference sequence). V lost 6 bases to trimming and J lost 2 bases; unmatched junction nucleotides: 7. V usage is TRBV19 and J usage is TRBJ2-6; 10 bases are shared with TRBD1. The sequenced sample consisted of PBMCs or T cells enriched from blood (not recorded which). This receptor was obtained from a woman aged 40 to 50 with acute COVID-19. The CDR3 spells CASRVDRGNAGANVLTF. The DNA of the CDR3 is TGTGCCAGTAGAGTGGACAGGGGGAATGCTGGGGCCAACGTCCTGACTTTC.